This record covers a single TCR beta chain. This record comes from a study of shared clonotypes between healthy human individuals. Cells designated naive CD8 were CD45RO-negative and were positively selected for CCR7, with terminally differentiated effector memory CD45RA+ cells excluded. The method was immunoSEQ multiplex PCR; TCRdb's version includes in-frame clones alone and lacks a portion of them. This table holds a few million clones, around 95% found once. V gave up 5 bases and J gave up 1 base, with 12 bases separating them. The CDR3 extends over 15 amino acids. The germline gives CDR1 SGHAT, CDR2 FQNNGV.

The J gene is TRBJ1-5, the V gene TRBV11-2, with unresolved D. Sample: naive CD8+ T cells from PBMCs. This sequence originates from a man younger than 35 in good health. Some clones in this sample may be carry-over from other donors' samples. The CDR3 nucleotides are TGTGCCAGCAGCCCCTTTGGCCAGAGCAATCAGCCCCAGCATTTT. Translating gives CASSPFGQSNQPQHF.